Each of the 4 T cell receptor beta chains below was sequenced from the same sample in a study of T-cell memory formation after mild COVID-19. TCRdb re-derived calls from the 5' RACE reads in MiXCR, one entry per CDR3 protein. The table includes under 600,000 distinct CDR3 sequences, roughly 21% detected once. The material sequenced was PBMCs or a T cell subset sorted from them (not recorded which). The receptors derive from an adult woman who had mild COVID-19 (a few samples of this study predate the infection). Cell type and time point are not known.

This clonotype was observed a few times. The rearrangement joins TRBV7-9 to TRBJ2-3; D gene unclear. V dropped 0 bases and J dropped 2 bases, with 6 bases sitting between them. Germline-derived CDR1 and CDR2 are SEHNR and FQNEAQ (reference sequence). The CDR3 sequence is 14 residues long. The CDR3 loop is CASSLAPTTDTQYF. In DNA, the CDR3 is TGTGCCAGCAGCTTAGCCCCTACCACAGATACGCAGTATTTT. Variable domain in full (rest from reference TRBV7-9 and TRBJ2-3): DTGVSQNPRHKITKRGQNVTFRCDPISEHNRLYWYRQTLGQGPEFLTYFQNEAQLEKSRLLSDRFSAERPKGSFSTLEIQRTEQGDSAMYLCASSLAPTTDTQYFGPGTRLTVL.

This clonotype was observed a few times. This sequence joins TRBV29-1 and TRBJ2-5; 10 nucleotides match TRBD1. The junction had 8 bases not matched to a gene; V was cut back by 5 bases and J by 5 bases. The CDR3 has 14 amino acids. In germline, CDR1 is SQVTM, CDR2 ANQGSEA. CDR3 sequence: CSVPPGQGKETQYF. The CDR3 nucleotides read TGCAGCGTTCCTCCGGGACAGGGGAAGGAGACCCAGTACTTC.

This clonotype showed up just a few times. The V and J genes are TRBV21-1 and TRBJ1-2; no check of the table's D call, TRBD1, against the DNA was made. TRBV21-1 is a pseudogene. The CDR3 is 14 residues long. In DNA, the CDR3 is TGTGCCAGCAGATCACAGGGTGCTAACTATGGCTACACCTTC. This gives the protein CASRSQGANYGYTF.

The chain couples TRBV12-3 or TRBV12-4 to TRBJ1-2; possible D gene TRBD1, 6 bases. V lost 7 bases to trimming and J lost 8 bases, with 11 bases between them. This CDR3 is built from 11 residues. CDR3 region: CASITGLGYTF. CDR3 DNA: TGTGCCAGCATTACAGGGTTGGGCTACACCTTC.